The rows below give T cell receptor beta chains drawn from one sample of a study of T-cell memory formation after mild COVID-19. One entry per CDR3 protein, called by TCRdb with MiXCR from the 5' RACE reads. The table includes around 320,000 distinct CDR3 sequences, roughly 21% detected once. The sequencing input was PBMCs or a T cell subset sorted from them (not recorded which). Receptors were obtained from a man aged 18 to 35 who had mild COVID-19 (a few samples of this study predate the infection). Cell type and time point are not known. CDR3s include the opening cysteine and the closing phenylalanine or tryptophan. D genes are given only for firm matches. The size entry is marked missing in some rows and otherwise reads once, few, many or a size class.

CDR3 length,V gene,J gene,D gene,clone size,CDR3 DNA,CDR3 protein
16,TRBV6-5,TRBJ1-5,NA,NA,TGTGCCAGCAGTTACTCGTGGGGGAATAGCAATCAGCCCCAGCATTTT,CASSYSWGNSNQPQHF
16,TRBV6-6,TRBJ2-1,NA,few,TGTGCCAGCAGGATGTTCGTGGGGAGCTCCTACAATGAGCAGTTCTTC,CASRMFVGSSYNEQFF
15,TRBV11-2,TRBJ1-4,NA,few,TGTGCCAGCAGCTTAGGCAGGTCATCGTCGGAAAAACTGTTTTTT,CASSLGRSSSEKLFF
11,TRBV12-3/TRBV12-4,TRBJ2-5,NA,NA,TGTGCCAGCTGCGAAGAGAGGACCCAGTACTTC,CASCEERTQYF
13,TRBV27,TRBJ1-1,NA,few,TGTGCCAGCAGACCTACAGGATTCAATGAAGCTTTCTTT,CASRPTGFNEAFF
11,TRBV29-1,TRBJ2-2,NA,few,TGCAGCGTTAAACGGACCGGGGAGCTGTTTTTT,CSVKRTGELFF
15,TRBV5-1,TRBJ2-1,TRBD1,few,TGCGCCAGCAGCCCCGGACAGGGTACGCACAATGAGCAGTTCTTC,CASSPGQGTHNEQFF
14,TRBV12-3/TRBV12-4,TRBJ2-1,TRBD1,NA,TGTGCCAGCAGTTCTCCGACAGGGACGACCGGGCAGTTCTTC,CASSSPTGTTGQFF
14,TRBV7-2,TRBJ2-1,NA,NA,TGTGCCAGCAGCGAGGGACTTTTATTGAATGAGCAGTTCTTC,CASSEGLLLNEQFF
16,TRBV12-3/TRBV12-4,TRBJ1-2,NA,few,TGTGCCAGCAGTTCGACGGGGGCGCCCCGGGGTGATGGCTACACCTTC,CASSSTGAPRGDGYTF
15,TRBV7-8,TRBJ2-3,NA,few,TGTGCCAGCAGCCCGGTGGGGGAGGGCACAGATACGCAGTATTTT,CASSPVGEGTDTQYF
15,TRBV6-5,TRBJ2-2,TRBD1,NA,TGTGCCAGCAGTCGGACAGGCCTATACACCGGGGAGCTGTTTTTT,CASSRTGLYTGELFF
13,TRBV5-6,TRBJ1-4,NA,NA,TGTGCCAGCAGCTCCGACAGCTTGGAAAAACTGTTTTTT,CASSSDSLEKLFF
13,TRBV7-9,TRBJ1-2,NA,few,TGTGCCAGCAGCTTAGCAGGGGAGCGCGGCTACACCTTC,CASSLAGERGYTF
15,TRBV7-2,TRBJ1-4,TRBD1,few,TGTGCCAGCAGCCGGGCGGGACAGTGGAATGAAAAACTGTTTTTT,CASSRAGQWNEKLFF
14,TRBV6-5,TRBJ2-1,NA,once,TGTGCCAGCACTGCCGGGGGCTTGGGGAATGAGCAGTTCTTC,CASTAGGLGNEQFF
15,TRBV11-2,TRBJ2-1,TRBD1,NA,TGTGCCAGCAACGACTGGGGGACAGGGGGCGGGGAGCAGTTCTTC,CASNDWGTGGGEQFF
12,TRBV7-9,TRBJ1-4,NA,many,TGTGCCAGCACTCCCTTCGGGGAAAAACTGTTTTTT,CASTPFGEKLFF
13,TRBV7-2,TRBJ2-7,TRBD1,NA,TGTGCCAGCAGGCGGACAGGGGTGTACGAGCAGTACTTC,CASRRTGVYEQYF
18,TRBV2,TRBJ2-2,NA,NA,TGTGCCAGCAGTGATCGGCGCGGACTTACCCTCGAGACCGGGGAGCTGTTTTTT,CASSDRRGLTLETGELFF
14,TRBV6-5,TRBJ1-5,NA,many,TGTGCCAGCAGCCGAGCGGTGGGCAATCAGCCCCAGCATTTT,CASSRAVGNQPQHF
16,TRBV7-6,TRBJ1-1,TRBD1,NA,TGTGCCAGCAGCTCCGGAGGGACAGCCCGGGACACTGAAGCTTTCTTT,CASSSGGTARDTEAFF
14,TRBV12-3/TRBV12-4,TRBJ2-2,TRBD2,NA,TGTGCCAGCCGCCCGGGGGGAGGTGCCGGGGAGCTGTTTTTT,CASRPGGGAGELFF
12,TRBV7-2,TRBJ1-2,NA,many,TGTGCCAGCAGCCCGACCCCCTATGGCTACACCTTC,CASSPTPYGYTF
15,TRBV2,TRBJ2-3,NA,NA,TGTGCCAGAAGGACGGGGGGCCCTGATACAGATACGCAGTATTTT,CARRTGGPDTDTQYF
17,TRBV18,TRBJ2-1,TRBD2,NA,TGTGCCAGCTCACCAAGGTCGGCTAGCGGGGGCGGCACTGAGCAGTTCTTC,CASSPRSASGGGTEQFF
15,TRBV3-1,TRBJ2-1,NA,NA,TGTGCCAGCAGCCAAGAACCGGGGCTCTACAATGAGCAGTTCTTC,CASSQEPGLYNEQFF
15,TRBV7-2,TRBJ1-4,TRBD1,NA,TGTGCCAGCAGCTTAGCCCCAGGGGGCGTTGAAAAACTGTTTTTT,CASSLAPGGVEKLFF
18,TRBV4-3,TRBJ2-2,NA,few,TGCGCCAGCAGCCAAGAACCCCCCGGGGGCATAAACACCGGGGAGCTGTTTTTT,CASSQEPPGGINTGELFF
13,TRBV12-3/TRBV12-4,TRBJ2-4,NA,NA,TGTGCCAGCAGTATGGAGGCCAAAAACATTCAGTACTTC,CASSMEAKNIQYF
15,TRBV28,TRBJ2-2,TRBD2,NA,TGTGCCAGCAAGGGGACTAGACCGAACACCGGGGAGCTGTTTTTT,CASKGTRPNTGELFF